This TCR beta chain came from a study of blood T cell repertoires in COVID-19. Germline V gene sequence: CDR1 LNHDA, CDR2 SQIVND (reference sequence). Between the trimmed V and J ends, which lost 3 bases and 2 bases, there was a span of 7 bases. The CDR3 is 13 residues long. Generated by immunoSEQ multiplex PCR, the TCRdb table keeps only in-frame clones and is missing some. This table has more than 65,000 clones, roughly 84% appearing once. The chain combines TRBV19 with TRBJ1-1; D remains unclear. Sequenced input: peripheral blood. The sequence derives from a human donor in a cohort sampled during active COVID-19. Written as DNA, the CDR3 is TGTGCCAGTAGTATTACAGCCAACACTGAAGCTTTCTTT. Translated: CASSITANTEAFF.